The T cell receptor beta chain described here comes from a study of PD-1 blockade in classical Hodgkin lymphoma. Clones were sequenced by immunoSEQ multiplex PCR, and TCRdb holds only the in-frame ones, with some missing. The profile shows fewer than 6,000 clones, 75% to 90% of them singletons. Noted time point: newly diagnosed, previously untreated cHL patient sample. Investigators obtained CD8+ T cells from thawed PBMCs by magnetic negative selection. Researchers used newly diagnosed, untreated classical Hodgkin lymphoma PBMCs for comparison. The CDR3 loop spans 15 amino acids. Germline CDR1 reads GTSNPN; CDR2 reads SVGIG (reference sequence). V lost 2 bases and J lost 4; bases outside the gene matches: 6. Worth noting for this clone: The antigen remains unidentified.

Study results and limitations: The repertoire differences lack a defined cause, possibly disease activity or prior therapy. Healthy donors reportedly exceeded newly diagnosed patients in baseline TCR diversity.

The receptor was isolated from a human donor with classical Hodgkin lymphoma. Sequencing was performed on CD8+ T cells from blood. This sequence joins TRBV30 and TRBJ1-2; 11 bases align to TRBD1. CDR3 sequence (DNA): TGTGCCTGGAGTCCCCGGACAGGGGGCTCCTATGGCTACACCTTC. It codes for CAWSPRTGGSYGYTF.